Shown below are 8 T cell receptor beta chains from a single sample sequenced in a study of technical replicates of blood from a few donors (dated by TCRdb to the late 2010s). To prepare the library, the immunoSEQ multiplex PCR assay was applied. What TCRdb holds here is the immuneACCESS table cut down to in-frame rearrangements. Part of the clones is not present; checked against another copy, under half of the missing clones reflect an unresolved V gene, and the others are unexplained. Within this sample are about 64,000 clones, with less than 90% of them counted one time only. Clones ranked in the top ten supply about 4.8% of the sample. The source material was PBMCs. The receptors shown here come from a human donor in good health. Some clones in this sample may be carry-over from other donors' samples.

J is TRBJ2-1 and V is TRBV9; 10 bases are a match to TRBD2. The CDR3 has 15 residues. The V and J ends lost 4 bases and 6 bases, in that order; junction bases with no gene match: 7. Germline CDR1 SGDLS, CDR2 YYNGEE. The CDR3, as DNA: TGTGCCAGCAGCTCAACTAGCGGGATGGGCAATGAGCAGTTCTTC. Its translation: CASSSTSGMGNEQFF.

The chain carries TRBV11-1 and TRBJ2-5, with TRBD1 matching over 7 bases. The CDR3 loop spans 14 amino acids. V shed 2 bases and J 3 bases; nucleotides not matched to a gene: 3. The germline CDR1 and CDR2 sequences are SGHAT and FQDESV (reference sequence). The CDR3: CASSLLGGEETQYF. The CDR3, as DNA: TGTGCCAGCAGCTTACTAGGGGGCGAAGAGACCCAGTACTTC. Together with reference TRBV11-1 and TRBJ2-5, the CDR3 gives the full variable domain: EAEVAQSPRYKITEKSQAVAFWCDPISGHATLYWYRQILGQGPELLVQFQDESVVDDSQLPKDRFSAERLKGVDSTLKIQPAELGDSAMYLCASSLLGGEETQYFGPGTRLLVL.

The gene calls are TRBV5-8 and TRBJ1-1; no clear D gene. From germline, CDR1 is SGHTS and CDR2 YDEGEE. V lost 4 bases to trimming and J lost 6 bases, with 7 bases between them. The CDR3 totals 11 residues. The CDR3 nucleotides are TGTGCCAGCAGCGATATAGCTGAAGCTTTCTTT. It is translated as CASSDIAEAFF.

The chain is built from TRBV5-8 and TRBJ1-2, with 7 nucleotides matching TRBD1. Trimming took 4 bases from V and 4 from J; bases not matched to a gene: 4. This CDR3 region has 13 residues. The germline V gene has CDR1 SGHTS and CDR2 YDEGEE. The CDR3 nucleotides read TGTGCCAGCAGCAGGGACAGCGCCTATGGCTACACCTTC. Translating it yields CASSRDSAYGYTF. Supplemented by reference TRBV5-8 and TRBJ1-2, the full variable domain reads EAGVTQSPTHLIKTRGQQATLRCSPISGHTSVYWYQQALGLGLQFLLWYDEGEERNRGNFPPRFSGRQFPNYSSELNVNALELEDSALYLCASSRDSAYGYTFGSGTRLTVV.

Only a few counts were recorded for this clone. This chain connects TRBV7-9 to TRBJ2-7; 9 bases agree with TRBD1. The CDR3 covers 15 residues. Per germline, CDR1 SEHNR and CDR2 FQNEAQ (reference sequence). The ends lost 2 bases at V and 0 bases at J; junction bases unmatched: 2. CDR3 in amino acids: CASSLRQGGSYEQYF. CDR3 DNA: TGTGCCAGCAGCTTAAGACAGGGGGGCTCCTACGAGCAGTACTTC.

This chain uses TRBV29-1 with TRBJ1-1; D uncertain. V lost 0 bases and J 6 bases, leaving 5 bases between the germline ends. This CDR3 is built from 11 residues. Germline V gene lookup returns CDR1 SQVTM and CDR2 ANQGSEA. The CDR3 sequence is CSVEDEAEAFF. The CDR3 DNA reads as TGCAGCGTTGAAGATGAGGCTGAAGCTTTCTTT.

The chain couples TRBV2 to TRBJ1-1; D possibly corresponds to TRBD1 (6 bases). The V end was cut by 6 bases, the J end by 1 base, with 12 bases between. CDR3 length: 14 amino acids. Germline CDR1 reads SNHLY; CDR2 reads FYNNEI. The CDR3 here is CASRGGQGNTEAFF. The CDR3 DNA is TGTGCCAGCAGGGGGGGGCAGGGGAACACTGAAGCTTTCTTT.

The chain is built from TRBV15 and TRBJ2-3; a possible D gene is TRBD1 (6 bases). Between the trimmed V and J ends, which lost 0 bases and 6 bases, there was a span of 16 bases. Looked up from germline, CDR1 is LNHNV and CDR2 is YYDKDF (reference sequence). The CDR3 is 16 amino acids. The CDR3 loop reads CATSREDVNGQDTQYF. As DNA, the CDR3 is TGTGCCACCAGCAGAGAAGACGTGAACGGACAGGATACGCAGTATTTT. Filled out from reference TRBV15 and TRBJ2-3, the complete variable domain reads DAMVIQNPRYQVTQFGKPVTLSCSQTLNHNVMYWYQQKSSQAPKLLFHYYDKDFNNEADTPDNFQSRRPNTSFCFLDIRSPGLGDTAMYLCATSREDVNGQDTQYFGPGTRLTVL.